This T cell receptor (beta chain) was observed in a study of STAT5B mutations in CD4+ large granular lymphocyte leukemia. Study outcomes and limitations: TRBV06-family usage was enriched in top patient clones (8/27) versus controls (2/35). Without HLA matching, higher CD4+ than CD8+ T-LGLL clonality could reflect small sample size.

Sequencing was at survey level. Repertoires were generated with immunoSEQ multiplex PCR, while TCRdb's copy carries only in-frame clones and drops some. The sample holds 31,000 or so clones, 65% to 80% seen once. Remarks on this clone: The antigen remains undetermined.

The CDR3 runs 16 residues. Germline values: CDR1 SGHAT, CDR2 FQNNGV. V lost 0 bases, J lost 6 bases, and 17 bases lay in between. The sample taken for sequencing was CD4+ T cells from blood buffy coats. The rearrangement links TRBV11-2 to TRBJ1-1; tentatively, D is TRBD1 (5 bases). The TCR originated in a human donor in good health. CDR3 DNA: TGTGCCAGCAGCTTAGACCAGGGCGTAGGATTTTCTGAAGCTTTCTTT. This sequence encodes CASSLDQGVGFSEAFF.